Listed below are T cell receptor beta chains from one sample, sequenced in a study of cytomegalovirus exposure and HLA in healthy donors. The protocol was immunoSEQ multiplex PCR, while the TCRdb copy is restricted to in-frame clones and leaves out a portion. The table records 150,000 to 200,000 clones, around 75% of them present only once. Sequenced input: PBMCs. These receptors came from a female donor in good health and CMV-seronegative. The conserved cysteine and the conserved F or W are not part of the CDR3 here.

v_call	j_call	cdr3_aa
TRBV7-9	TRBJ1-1	SSSEDQGFNEAF
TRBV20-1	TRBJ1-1	SALTVTEAF
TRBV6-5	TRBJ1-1	ASSLMTGGFAEAF
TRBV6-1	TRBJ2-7	ASSLSTYYEQY
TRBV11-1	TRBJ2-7	ASSLFDRGKNEQY
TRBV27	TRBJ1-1	ASSFRTGLTEAF
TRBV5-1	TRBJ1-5	ASSLYSGQPQH
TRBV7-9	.	ASSRGTSGTEQY
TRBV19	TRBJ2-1	ASRLQVAYNEQF
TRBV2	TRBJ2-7	ASSSIGVGPYEQY
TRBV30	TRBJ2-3	AWSLGTATDTQY
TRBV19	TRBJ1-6	ASIDTGTGRNSPLH
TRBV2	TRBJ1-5	ASTPGRGNQPQH
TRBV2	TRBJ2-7	ASRQSLRDRRAYEQY
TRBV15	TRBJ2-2	ATSRDREPRGSGELF
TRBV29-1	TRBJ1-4	SVEAGTAFNEKLF
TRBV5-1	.	ASRISTEDYEQY
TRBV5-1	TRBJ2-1	ASSFGLASSYNEQF
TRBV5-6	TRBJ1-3	ASSLGLGQGANTIY
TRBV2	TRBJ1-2	ASSLKTGYGYT
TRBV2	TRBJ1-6	ASSGQGEWYRNSPLH
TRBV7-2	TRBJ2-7	ASSRPPLPYEQY
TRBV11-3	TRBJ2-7	ASSFSGTGNYEQY
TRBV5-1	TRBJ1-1	ASSLWSQGNTEAF
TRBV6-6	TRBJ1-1	ASTMEISSGAF
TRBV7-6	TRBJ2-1	ASSIGGGEQF
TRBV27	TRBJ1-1	ASSLDRGQAEAF
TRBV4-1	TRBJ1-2	ASSQEGGGYGYT
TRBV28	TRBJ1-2	ASSLFNGGYT
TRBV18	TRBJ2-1	ASSPLTIGGEQF
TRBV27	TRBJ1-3	ASSDQGLSGNTIY
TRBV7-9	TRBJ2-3	ASSLTGADTQY
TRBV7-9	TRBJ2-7	ASSFGEGYEQY
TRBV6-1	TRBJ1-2	ASSLTTGVGGYT
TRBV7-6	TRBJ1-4	ASSLVGGGDEKLF
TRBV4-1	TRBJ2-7	ASSQRGKTYEQY
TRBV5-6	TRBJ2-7	ASSFGTAAYEQY
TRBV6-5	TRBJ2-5	ASSAQGKETQY
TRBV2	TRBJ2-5	ASSENREETQY
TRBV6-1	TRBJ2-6	ASSELAGANVLT
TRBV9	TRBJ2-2	ASSVAGDRGANTGELF
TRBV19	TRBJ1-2	ASSIGGGAAGYYGYT
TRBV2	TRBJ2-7	ASRGDRFTTKQY
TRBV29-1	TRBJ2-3	SVDRESGTDTQY
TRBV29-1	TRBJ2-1	SVRSGNNNEQF
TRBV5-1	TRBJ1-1	ASSLDSNTEAF
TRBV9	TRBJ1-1	ASSMNAGQLGTEAF
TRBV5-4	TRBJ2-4	ASSLGNRGNIQY
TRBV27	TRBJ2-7	ASSLDRTYEQY
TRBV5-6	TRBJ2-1	ASSLYRLNLYNEQF
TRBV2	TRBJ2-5	ASNLGAETQY
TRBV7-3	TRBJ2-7	ASSLGGRGYEQY
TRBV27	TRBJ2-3	ASSLLAGGPDTQY
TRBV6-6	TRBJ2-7	ASKSGTAVYEQY
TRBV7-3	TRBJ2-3	ASSLSLASGSQDTQY
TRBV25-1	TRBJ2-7	ASKDSHYYEQY
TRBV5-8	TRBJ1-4	ASSLGQGSNEKLF
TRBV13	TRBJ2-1	ASTPGGVSYNEQF
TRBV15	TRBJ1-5	ATSRDLSSNQPQH